The 10 T cell receptor beta chains below come from one sample, sequenced in a study of cytotoxic CD8 clonotypes in ibrutinib-treated CLL. The protocol was immunoSEQ multiplex PCR, while the TCRdb copy is restricted to in-frame clones and leaves out a portion. The sample has about 84,000 clones, 85% to 90% seen once; the top ten hold approximately 5.4%. Here the sequenced sample was PBMCs, taken before ibrutinib treatment. The receptors derive from a human donor with chronic lymphocytic leukemia.

The J gene is TRBJ2-7, the V gene TRBV6-5; 9 nucleotides line up with TRBD1. This CDR3 is 14 amino acids long. Germline values: CDR1 MNHEY, CDR2 SVGAGI. The trim removed 5 bases at V and 4 bases at J, leaving 6 bases unmatched. The CDR3 nucleotides are TGTGCCAGCAGTCGGACAGGGGAGGGATACGAGCAGTACTTC. This codes for CASSRTGEGYEQYF.

The chain couples TRBV29-1 to TRBJ2-2; 8 bases map to TRBD1. The CDR3 runs 13 residues. Trimming took 7 bases from V and 6 from J; bases not matched to a gene: 7. From germline, CDR1 is SQVTM and CDR2 ANQGSEA. DNA of the CDR3: TGCAGCGCCGGACAGGGTTCGTCCGGGGAGCTGTTTTTT. It translates to CSAGQGSSGELFF.

J is TRBJ2-7 and V is TRBV28; D may be TRBD1 (5 bases). The ends were cut back, 3 bases at V and 5 bases at J, with 8 bases in the middle. Germline CDR1 reads MDHEN; CDR2 reads SYDVKM. CDR3 length equals 12 residues. The CDR3 loop is CASSFRVHEQYF. CDR3 DNA: TGTGCCAGCAGTTTCAGGGTCCACGAGCAGTACTTC.

V is TRBV5-5 and J is TRBJ1-1; D unresolved. Germline V CDR1 and CDR2: SGHKS, YYEKEE (reference sequence). The CDR3 loop spans 15 amino acids. V was cut by 6 bases and J by 5 bases, with 20 bases left in between. This chain's CDR3 is CASTLEPGSPTEAFF. Here the CDR3 DNA reads TGTGCCAGCACCCTAGAACCGGGGAGTCCGACTGAAGCTTTCTTT.

This chain uses TRBV9 with TRBJ2-3; 9 bases are shared with TRBD2. The CDR3 contains 16 residues. Germline lookup yields CDR1 SGDLS and CDR2 YYNGEE. V was pared by 4 bases and J by 1 base, with 7 bases of the junction left unmatched. The CDR3 spells CASSLTIAGGTDTQYF. CDR3 DNA sequence: TGTGCCAGCAGCCTCACCATAGCGGGAGGCACAGATACGCAGTATTTT.

CDR3 residues: CASRDRTFGTYEQYF. The CDR3 DNA follows: TGTGCCAGCAGGGACAGGACATTCGGGACCTACGAGCAGTACTTC. The rearrangement uses TRBV6-5 and TRBJ2-7, with TRBD1 matching over 7 bases. J lost 2 bases, V lost 6 bases, and 10 bases had no gene match. Germline loops: CDR1 MNHEY, CDR2 SVGAGI. The CDR3 contains 15 residues.

V and J are TRBV4-1 and TRBJ2-1, with TRBD2 as a possible D gene (5 bases). V dropped 5 bases and J dropped 0 bases, with 14 bases sitting between them. Germline V lookup: CDR1 MGHRA, CDR2 YSYEKL. The CDR3 extends over 16 amino acids. The chain's CDR3 is CASSNQRGGSYNEQFF. The CDR3 coding sequence is TGCGCCAGCAGCAACCAGAGAGGAGGCTCCTACAATGAGCAGTTCTTC.

The CDR3 reads CASSDGQGFALQPQHF. CDR3 bases: TGTGCCAGCAGTGACGGACAGGGTTTTGCGCTTCAGCCCCAGCATTTT. This chain connects TRBV6-1 to TRBJ1-5; 8 bases map to TRBD1. After removal of 3 bases from V and 6 bases from J, the junction contained 10 bases not matched to a gene. Germline V gives CDR1 MNHNS, CDR2 SASEGT. The CDR3 is made up of 16 amino acids.

The rearrangement links TRBV10-1 to TRBJ1-2, with 8 bases lining up with TRBD1. V was clipped by 4 bases and J by 3 bases; unmatched bases: 1. Germline CDR1 is WNHNN and CDR2 is SYGVQD (reference sequence). The CDR3 is 13 amino acids. The CDR3 bases are TGCGCCAGCAGTGCGGACAGGGACTATGGCTACACCTTC. It is translated as CASSADRDYGYTF.

The sample holds one count of this clone. The chain combines TRBV4-3 with TRBJ2-1; D not certain. This CDR3 region has 13 residues. Trimming took 0 bases from V and 10 from J, leaving 10 bases between them. The germline gives CDR1 LGHNA, CDR2 YSLEER. The CDR3 region is CASSQEKGREQFF. The DNA of the CDR3 is TGCGCCAGCAGCCAAGAAAAGGGTCGGGAGCAGTTCTTC.